This TCR beta chain was documented in a study of blood T cell repertoires in COVID-19. Study details: Researchers got acute and convalescent COVID-19 samples from the United States, Italy and Spain. T cells, B-cell-depleted T cells, or PBMCs provided the cDNA or gDNA that served as material.

Original data processing: Estimation of nucleated cell counts was performed using reference gene primer amplification. Assay: immunoSEQ multiplex PCR; the TCRdb copy retains only in-frame clones and omits some. V and J calls and clone size are copied from that table; D and trimming were computed from the DNA. The sample lists some 120,000 clones, just under 85% seen once, with over 15% in the top ten. Germline V gene sequence: CDR1 MNHEY, CDR2 SVGAGI. The CDR3 contains 15 residues. The V gene end was trimmed by 6 bases and the J gene end by 8 bases; junction bases not matched to a gene: 11. The sample comprised peripheral blood. The origin of this receptor is a woman between 50 and 59 years old with acute or convalescent COVID-19. This sequence joins TRBV6-5 and TRBJ2-1; 9 bases fit TRBD2. CDR3 in amino acids: CASSIMSGGRDEQFF. In nucleotides, the CDR3 is TGTGCCAGCAGCATAATGAGCGGGGGGAGGGATGAGCAGTTCTTC.